The clone carrying this TCR beta chain was counted a few times. Its antigen is not known. Stated treatment: roughly nine-day PBMC culture with coronavirus spike peptide pools or control peptides (ViraFEST assay). The data derive from a study of vaccination and CD4 T cells after COVID-19. Study-level background: The stimulating agents, overlapping spike peptides, came from SARS-CoV-2, HCoV-NL63, HCoV-OC43 and HCoV-229E. Every culture used as a control got a CEFX pool, an HIV-1 Nef pool, or no peptide.

Cultured CD4+ T-cell DNA underwent Oncomine TCR Beta short-read sequencing. DNA came from CD4+ T cells after culture. TCRdb recomputed calls from the PCR reads with MiXCR, one row per CDR3 protein. The sample holds roughly 16,000 distinct CDR3 sequences, 40% to 60% seen once. The V and J ends lost 0 bases and 6 bases respectively, with 8 bases between them. The V gene's germline CDR1 is DFQATT and CDR2 SNEGSKA (reference sequence). There are 13 residues in the CDR3. This TCR was sampled from a human donor who had recovered from COVID-19. The rearrangement joins TRBV20-1 to TRBJ2-2; no definite D call. The specimen sequenced was CD4+ T cells from blood, cultured in vitro. The CDR3 protein is CSAREWVSGELFF. CDR3 nucleotide sequence: TGCAGTGCTAGAGAATGGGTCTCCGGGGAGCTGTTTTTT.